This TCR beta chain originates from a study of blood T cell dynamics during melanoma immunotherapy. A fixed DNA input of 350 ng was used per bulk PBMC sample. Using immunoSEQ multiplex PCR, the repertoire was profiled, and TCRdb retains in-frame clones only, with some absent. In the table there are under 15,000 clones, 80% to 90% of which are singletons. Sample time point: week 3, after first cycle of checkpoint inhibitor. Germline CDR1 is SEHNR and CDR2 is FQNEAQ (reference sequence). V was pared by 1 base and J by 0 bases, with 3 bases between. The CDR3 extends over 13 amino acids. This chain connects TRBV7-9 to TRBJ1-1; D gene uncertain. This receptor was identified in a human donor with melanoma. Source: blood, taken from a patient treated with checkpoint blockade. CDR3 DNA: TGTGCCAGCAGCTTAGACATGAACACTGAAGCTTTCTTT. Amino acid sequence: CASSLDMNTEAFF.